This paragraph covers one T cell receptor beta chain sequence. The antigen remains undetermined. This record comes from a study of shared clonotypes between healthy human individuals. Findings and caveats of the study: Of the naive CD4 clonotypes, about 5.4% were shared across a handful of donors. Sorted-subset sequencing was shown by rarefaction to be incomplete despite large depth.

Only in-frame clones appear in the TCRdb table, and some are missing; sequencing was by immunoSEQ multiplex PCR. Here the sample spans around 750,000 clones, around 74% being singletons. The CDR3 sequence is 18 residues long. The germline CDR1 and CDR2 sequences are ENHRY and SYGVKD. V lost 6 bases to trimming and J lost 0 bases; unmatched junction nucleotides: 11. This sequence joins TRBV10-3 and TRBJ1-4; 9 bases fit TRBD1. The TCR was taken from a woman in her 30s in good health. Sequencing input: memory CD4+ T cells sorted from blood. Subset in this sample: CD45RA-negative fraction. The CDR3 DNA follows: TGTGCCATCAGCCCGGGACCGGGACAGGGTGCAACTAATGAAAAACTGTTTTTT. Protein: CAISPGPGQGATNEKLFF.